The rows below give T cell receptor beta chains drawn from one sample of a study of blood T cell repertoires in COVID-19. Assay: immunoSEQ multiplex PCR; the TCRdb copy retains only in-frame clones and omits some. Among approximately 200,000 clones, approximately 87% were seen once, and the ten largest hold around 2.2%. Sequencing was carried out using peripheral blood. The receptors were sampled from a woman in her fifties or sixties with acute or convalescent COVID-19. Each CDR3 is given with its conserved first and last residue. The D gene is left open where the match is weak. Size is stated for part of the rows, as once, few or many counts, or as a class when the clone is expanded.

J gene: TRBJ2-3
V gene: TRBV7-9
D gene: TRBD1
clone size: .
CDR3 DNA: TGTGCCAGCATTACCTTACCCTCCTCTATGACAGGGACGCAGTATTTT
CDR3 protein: CASITLPSSMTGTQYF

J gene: TRBJ1-2
V gene: TRBV5-3
D gene: .
clone size: once
CDR3 DNA: TGTGCCAGAAGCTTGGAATACCCCCCGGGTTTAGTAATCTATGGCTACACCTTC
CDR3 protein: CARSLEYPPGLVIYGYTF

J gene: TRBJ2-5
V gene: TRBV7-2
D gene: TRBD1
clone size: .
CDR3 DNA: TGTGCCAGCAGCGTCGGACAGGTCCGAGAGACCCAGTACTTC
CDR3 protein: CASSVGQVRETQYF

J gene: TRBJ1-2
V gene: TRBV6-5
D gene: TRBD1
clone size: .
CDR3 DNA: TGTGCCAGCAGTTACTCGGGAACAGGGGGCAGCTATGGCTACACCTTC
CDR3 protein: CASSYSGTGGSYGYTF

J gene: TRBJ2-5
V gene: TRBV4-3
D gene: .
clone size: .
CDR3 DNA: TGCGCCAGCAGCCAAGACCGAGAGACCCAGTACTTC
CDR3 protein: CASSQDRETQYF

J gene: TRBJ2-7
V gene: TRBV11-2
D gene: TRBD1
clone size: .
CDR3 DNA: TGTGCCAGCAGCTGGACAGGGAACTACGAGCAGTACTTC
CDR3 protein: CASSWTGNYEQYF

J gene: TRBJ1-1
V gene: TRBV30
D gene: .
clone size: .
CDR3 DNA: TGTGCCTGGACCCTATTCTTTGGGAACACTGAAGCTTTCTTT
CDR3 protein: CAWTLFFGNTEAFF

J gene: TRBJ2-5
V gene: TRBV20-1
D gene: .
clone size: .
CDR3 DNA: TGCAGTGCTAGAGGAGAGGGGACCCAGTACTTC
CDR3 protein: CSARGEGTQYF

J gene: TRBJ2-1
V gene: TRBV4-3
D gene: .
clone size: .
CDR3 DNA: TGCGCCAGCAGCCAAGTCCGCGCTTTTTCCGTTAAGAATGAGCAGTTCTTC
CDR3 protein: CASSQVRAFSVKNEQFF

J gene: TRBJ2-1
V gene: TRBV6-5
D gene: TRBD1
clone size: .
CDR3 DNA: TGTGCCAGCAGTCCGAACAGGGGTGAGCAGTTCTTC
CDR3 protein: CASSPNRGEQFF

J gene: TRBJ1-2
V gene: TRBV11-1
D gene: TRBD1
clone size: .
CDR3 DNA: TGTGCCAGCAGCTCGCAGGGGGTCAATGGCTACACCTTC
CDR3 protein: CASSSQGVNGYTF

J gene: TRBJ1-6
V gene: TRBV7-2
D gene: TRBD1
clone size: .
CDR3 DNA: TGTGCCAGCAGCGCACGACAGGGAAATTCACCCCTCCACTTT
CDR3 protein: CASSARQGNSPLHF

J gene: TRBJ1-5
V gene: TRBV7-9
D gene: TRBD1
clone size: once
CDR3 DNA: TGTGCCAGCAGCTTAGGGCCTACAGGGGAGGATCAGCCCCAGCATTTT
CDR3 protein: CASSLGPTGEDQPQHF

J gene: TRBJ1-4
V gene: TRBV5-1
D gene: .
clone size: .
CDR3 DNA: TGCGCCAGCAGCCCGGGGGGCCCGAAAGAAAAACTGTTTTTT
CDR3 protein: CASSPGGPKEKLFF

J gene: TRBJ1-1
V gene: TRBV4-3
D gene: .
clone size: .
CDR3 DNA: TGCGCCAGCAGCCAGTCATACAGGGAAACTGAAGCTTTCTTT
CDR3 protein: CASSQSYRETEAFF

J gene: TRBJ2-3
V gene: TRBV4-1
D gene: .
clone size: .
CDR3 DNA: TGCGCCAGCAGCCAATTCTGGGCCGCAGCACATACGCAGTATTTT
CDR3 protein: CASSQFWAAAHTQYF

J gene: TRBJ2-7
V gene: TRBV5-1
D gene: TRBD2
clone size: .
CDR3 DNA: TGCGCCAGCAGCCTGACTAGCGGGGGGGCCGATACCTACGAGCAGTACTTC
CDR3 protein: CASSLTSGGADTYEQYF

J gene: TRBJ1-2
V gene: TRBV5-4
D gene: TRBD1
clone size: .
CDR3 DNA: TGTGCCAGCAGTGGGTGGGACAGGCTGGAGGGCTACACCTTC
CDR3 protein: CASSGWDRLEGYTF

J gene: TRBJ1-3
V gene: TRBV6-5
D gene: .
clone size: .
CDR3 DNA: TGTGCCAGCAGTTCGGGAGGAAGTGGTGGAAACACCATATATTTT
CDR3 protein: CASSSGGSGGNTIYF

J gene: TRBJ2-2
V gene: TRBV18
D gene: .
clone size: .
CDR3 DNA: TGTGCCAGCTCACCAAGACTAGAAAGCACCGGGGAGCTGTTTTTT
CDR3 protein: CASSPRLESTGELFF

J gene: TRBJ1-2
V gene: TRBV2
D gene: TRBD1
clone size: .
CDR3 DNA: TGTGCCAGCAGGGATTACGGGACAGGCCGGATTCTTTATGGCTACACCTTC
CDR3 protein: CASRDYGTGRILYGYTF

J gene: TRBJ2-7
V gene: TRBV7-3
D gene: TRBD2
clone size: .
CDR3 DNA: TGTGCCAGCAGCTTGGGTAGCGGGACCCTCTACGAGCAGTACTTC
CDR3 protein: CASSLGSGTLYEQYF

J gene: TRBJ1-4
V gene: TRBV30
D gene: .
clone size: .
CDR3 DNA: TGTGCCTGGAGTGTACGAGGGTATGAAAAACTGTTTTTT
CDR3 protein: CAWSVRGYEKLFF

J gene: TRBJ1-1
V gene: TRBV6-5
D gene: .
clone size: .
CDR3 DNA: TGTGCCAGCAGCTCGGGGGGTACTGAAGCTTTCTTT
CDR3 protein: CASSSGGTEAFF

J gene: TRBJ2-3
V gene: TRBV7-9
D gene: TRBD2
clone size: .
CDR3 DNA: TGTGCCAGCAGCCCGGGACTAGAGGGCAACACAGATACGCAGTATTTT
CDR3 protein: CASSPGLEGNTDTQYF

J gene: TRBJ2-5
V gene: TRBV11-2
D gene: .
clone size: .
CDR3 DNA: TGTGCCAGCAGCCCAGGGCAAGAGACCCAGTACTTC
CDR3 protein: CASSPGQETQYF

J gene: TRBJ2-7
V gene: TRBV7-2
D gene: .
clone size: once
CDR3 DNA: TGTGCCAGCAGCAGACTAGGTTCCTACGAGCAGTACTTC
CDR3 protein: CASSRLGSYEQYF

J gene: TRBJ2-4
V gene: TRBV5-6
D gene: .
clone size: .
CDR3 DNA: TGTGCCAGCAGCTTATCTGGTACCGGCAGGCTCCAAAACATTCAGTACTTC
CDR3 protein: CASSLSGTGRLQNIQYF

J gene: TRBJ1-3
V gene: TRBV2
D gene: .
clone size: .
CDR3 DNA: TGTGCCAGCAGACAGGAGTCATCTGGAAACACCATATATTTT
CDR3 protein: CASRQESSGNTIYF

J gene: TRBJ2-7
V gene: TRBV6-6
D gene: .
clone size: .
CDR3 DNA: TGTGCCAGCAGACCGGCCGGCGGGGGCGCGGGCTACGAGCAGTACTTC
CDR3 protein: CASRPAGGGAGYEQYF

J gene: TRBJ2-5
V gene: TRBV5-4
D gene: .
clone size: .
CDR3 DNA: TGTGCCAGCAGCTTTGGAGGGGTCAAAGAGACCCAGTACTTC
CDR3 protein: CASSFGGVKETQYF

J gene: TRBJ2-7
V gene: TRBV5-6
D gene: .
clone size: .
CDR3 DNA: TGTGCCAGCACCGCGGGACAGAAGAAATTCTACGAGCAGTACTTC
CDR3 protein: CASTAGQKKFYEQYF

J gene: TRBJ2-7
V gene: TRBV5-1
D gene: TRBD1
clone size: .
CDR3 DNA: TGCGCCAGCAGCTTGGGGCAGGGGGCGTACGAGCAGTACTTC
CDR3 protein: CASSLGQGAYEQYF

J gene: TRBJ2-7
V gene: TRBV19
D gene: .
clone size: .
CDR3 DNA: TGTGCCAGTAGTACCTCCTCGGGGTTCTACGAGCAGTACTTC
CDR3 protein: CASSTSSGFYEQYF

J gene: TRBJ2-3
V gene: TRBV9
D gene: TRBD2
clone size: once
CDR3 DNA: TGTGCCAGCAGCGTCAGCGGGAGGGCCGGTGGGGATACGCAGTATTTT
CDR3 protein: CASSVSGRAGGDTQYF

J gene: TRBJ2-5
V gene: TRBV3-1/TRBV3-2
D gene: .
clone size: .
CDR3 DNA: TGTGCCAGCAGCCAAGGTCGTCAGCGAGGCGAGACCCAGTACTTC
CDR3 protein: CASSQGRQRGETQYF

J gene: TRBJ1-5
V gene: TRBV5-1
D gene: .
clone size: .
CDR3 DNA: TGCGCCAGCAGCTTGGACGTGGGGGGTAGAAGATCATTT
CDR3 protein: CASSLDVGGRRSF

J gene: TRBJ1-3
V gene: TRBV9
D gene: .
clone size: few
CDR3 DNA: TGTGCCAGCAGCCCCATGGGGTGGGGACTCACCCTCGGAAACACCATATATTTT
CDR3 protein: CASSPMGWGLTLGNTIYF

J gene: TRBJ1-1
V gene: TRBV2
D gene: .
clone size: once
CDR3 DNA: TGTGCCAGCAGGACGACAGGAGGGAACACTGAAGCTTTCTTT
CDR3 protein: CASRTTGGNTEAFF

J gene: TRBJ2-1
V gene: TRBV7-2
D gene: TRBD1
clone size: .
CDR3 DNA: TGTGCCAGCAGCGCCCCCCAGGGGGCGAACTACAATGAGCAGTTCTTC
CDR3 protein: CASSAPQGANYNEQFF

J gene: TRBJ2-3
V gene: TRBV6-6
D gene: .
clone size: .
CDR3 DNA: TGTGCCAGCGTAGGGCGGAGGAACACAGATACGCAGTATTTT
CDR3 protein: CASVGRRNTDTQYF

J gene: TRBJ1-1
V gene: TRBV15
D gene: TRBD1
clone size: few
CDR3 DNA: TGTGCCACCAGCAGGGCTGGGACAGGTGAAGCTTTCTTT
CDR3 protein: CATSRAGTGEAFF

J gene: TRBJ1-1
V gene: TRBV6-2/TRBV6-3
D gene: TRBD1
clone size: .
CDR3 DNA: TGTGCCAGCAGTTACCCCGGGACAGCATACACTGAAGCTTTCTTT
CDR3 protein: CASSYPGTAYTEAFF

J gene: TRBJ1-6
V gene: TRBV7-2
D gene: TRBD1
clone size: .
CDR3 DNA: TGTGCCAGCAGTTCTCAAGGACAGGGACAGGGTTCACCCCTCCACTTT
CDR3 protein: CASSSQGQGQGSPLHF

J gene: TRBJ1-2
V gene: TRBV19
D gene: TRBD1
clone size: .
CDR3 DNA: TGTGCCAGTAGACCCGGGACAGGGGAAGGCTACACCTTC
CDR3 protein: CASRPGTGEGYTF

J gene: TRBJ1-1
V gene: TRBV2
D gene: TRBD1
clone size: .
CDR3 DNA: TGTGCCAGCAGGCTCGGGACAGGGCTACTGAACACTGAAGCTTTCTTT
CDR3 protein: CASRLGTGLLNTEAFF

J gene: TRBJ2-1
V gene: TRBV7-3
D gene: .
clone size: .
CDR3 DNA: TGTGCCAGCAGCGCTCAGGGCAATGAGCAGTTCTTC
CDR3 protein: CASSAQGNEQFF

J gene: TRBJ1-3
V gene: TRBV11-2
D gene: .
clone size: once
CDR3 DNA: TGTGCCAGCAGCTTAACAGGCCCTTACTCTGGAAACACCATATATTTT
CDR3 protein: CASSLTGPYSGNTIYF

J gene: TRBJ1-4
V gene: TRBV5-4
D gene: TRBD1
clone size: .
CDR3 DNA: TGTGCCAGCAGCTTGGACAGGGGACTTAATGAAAAACTGTTTTTT
CDR3 protein: CASSLDRGLNEKLFF